The sequence of this T cell receptor beta chain was determined in a study of blood T cell repertoires in COVID-19. Germline V gene data show CDR1 as SGHRS and CDR2 as YFSETQ. V was cut by 4 bases and J by 6 bases, with 16 bases left in between. There are 14 residues in the CDR3. As processed by the authors: Amplification with reference gene primers provided the estimates of nucleated cell counts. TCRdb's copy holds only in-frame clones and misses some; the assay was immunoSEQ multiplex PCR. V, J and clone size are taken as reported in that table, and D and trimming were inferred from the DNA itself. The repertoire holds 85,000 to 110,000 clones, with 75% to 90% as singletons.

The rearrangement joins TRBV5-1 to TRBJ1-1; tentative D call: TRBD1 (5 bases). The TCR comes from a human donor in a cohort sampled during active COVID-19. The specimen was peripheral blood. CDR3 sequence reads: CASSPGGRRAEAFF. In DNA, the CDR3 is TGCGCCAGCAGCCCTGGGGGGAGGAGGGCTGAAGCTTTCTTT.